Listed here is a single T cell receptor (beta chain). Its target is unknown. Peripheral blood came from all dose cohorts at three timepoints. The sample comes from a study of OX40 agonist ivuxolimab in advanced cancers. Findings of the study overall: Among patients with partial responses at 0.1-3.0 mg/kg, clonal expansion was among the lowest.

Profiled with immunoSEQ multiplex PCR; TCRdb holds only in-frame clones, not every one. This repertoire shows about 74,000 clones, around 90% found once; its top ten account for 5% to 7%. Germline V gene data show CDR1 as MNHEY and CDR2 as SMNVEV (reference sequence). V shed 5 bases, J shed 7 bases, and the junction held 5 bases outside the gene matches. There are 13 residues in the CDR3. This rearrangement joins TRBV27 to TRBJ1-2; 9 bases align to TRBD1. Material: CD4+ or CD8+ T cells sorted from blood, obtained in a trial of the OX40 agonist ivuxolimab. The sequence came from an adult with an advanced solid tumor such as melanoma, head and neck, liver or kidney cancer. CDR3 nucleotides: TGTGCCAGCAGTCACGGGACAGGGATTGGCTACACCTTC. Its protein product is CASSHGTGIGYTF.